This T cell receptor beta chain was retrieved from a study of cytomegalovirus exposure and HLA in healthy donors. The PCR made use of 60 Vbeta and 13 Jbeta primers. Measured with immunoSEQ multiplex PCR; TCRdb has only the in-frame clones, and not every one. The table records about 140,000 clones, 80% of them present only once. Overall study results and limits: Across HLA loci, a later analysis found differing TCR association rates, with DRB1 most and HLA-C fewest.

Worth noting for this clone: Its matching antigen is unknown.

Source material: PBMCs. The TCR was taken from a man in his forties or fifties in good health and CMV-seronegative.

The CDR3 spells CASSSSPGPTEAFF. The DNA for the CDR3 is TGTGCCAGCAGCTCTTCCCCAGGGCCCACTGAAGCTTTCTTT. This chain joins TRBV7-9 and TRBJ1-1, with D tentatively TRBD1 (5 bases). The CDR3 runs to 14 residues. Trimming removed 4 bases from V and 4 bases from J, with 13 bases in between. From germline, CDR1 is SEHNR and CDR2 FQNEAQ (reference sequence).